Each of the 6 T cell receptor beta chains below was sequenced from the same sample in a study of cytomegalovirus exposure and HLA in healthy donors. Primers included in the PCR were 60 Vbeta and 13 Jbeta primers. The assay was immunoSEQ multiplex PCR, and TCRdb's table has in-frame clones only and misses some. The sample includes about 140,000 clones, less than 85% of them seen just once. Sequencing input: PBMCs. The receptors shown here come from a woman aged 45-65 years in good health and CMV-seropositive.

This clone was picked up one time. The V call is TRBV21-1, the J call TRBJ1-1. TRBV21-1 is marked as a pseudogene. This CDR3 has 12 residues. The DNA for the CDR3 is TGTGCCAGCAGCAAAGACGGGGGTGAAGCTTTCTTT. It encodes CASSKDGGEAFF.

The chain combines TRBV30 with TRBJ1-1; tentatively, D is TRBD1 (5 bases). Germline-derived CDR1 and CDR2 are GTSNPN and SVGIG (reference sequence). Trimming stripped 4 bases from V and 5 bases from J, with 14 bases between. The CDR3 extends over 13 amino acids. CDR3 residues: CAWMGGEGTEAFF. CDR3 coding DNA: TGTGCCTGGATGGGGGGAGAAGGGACTGAAGCTTTCTTT.

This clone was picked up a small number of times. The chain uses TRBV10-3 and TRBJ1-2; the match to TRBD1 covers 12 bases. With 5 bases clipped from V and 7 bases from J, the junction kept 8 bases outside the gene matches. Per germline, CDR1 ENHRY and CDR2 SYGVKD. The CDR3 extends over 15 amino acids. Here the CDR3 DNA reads TGTGCCATCAGTCCCGGGACAGGGGGCGGAGCTGGCTACACCTTC. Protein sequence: CAISPGTGGGAGYTF.

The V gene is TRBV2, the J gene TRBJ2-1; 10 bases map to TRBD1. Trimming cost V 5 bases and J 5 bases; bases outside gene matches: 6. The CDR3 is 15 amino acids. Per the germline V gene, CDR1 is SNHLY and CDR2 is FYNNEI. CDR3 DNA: TGTGCCAGCAGTAGGGACAGGGGAGGGGACAATGAGCAGTTCTTC. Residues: CASSRDRGGDNEQFF.

CDR3 nucleotides: TGCGCCAGCAGCCAAGTCCGCTGGACAGGTTTTAACACCGGGGAGCTGTTTTTT. This translates into CASSQVRWTGFNTGELFF. This rearrangement joins TRBV4-3 to TRBJ2-2, with 7 positions matching TRBD1. The CDR3 runs 18 residues. The V gene end was trimmed by 1 base and the J gene end by 2 bases; junction bases not matched to a gene: 10. CDR1 and CDR2 from the germline V gene are LGHNA and YSLEER.

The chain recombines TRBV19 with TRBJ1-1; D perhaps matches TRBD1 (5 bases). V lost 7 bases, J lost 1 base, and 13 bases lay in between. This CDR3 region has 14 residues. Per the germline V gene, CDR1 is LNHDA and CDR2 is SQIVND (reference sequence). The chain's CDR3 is CASIRPGGNTEAFF. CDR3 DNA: TGTGCCAGTATCCGACCGGGGGGGAACACTGAAGCTTTCTTT.